The 11 T cell receptor beta chains listed next were all sequenced from one sample in a study of vaccination and CD4 T cells after COVID-19. No antigen is known for these receptors. Sample treatment: roughly 10-day PBMC culture with coronavirus spike peptide pools or control peptides (ViraFEST assay). The Oncomine TCR Beta short-read assay was applied to DNA of cultured CD4+ T cells. TCRdb called the PCR reads again in MiXCR, with one record for every CDR3 protein. The data show some 23,000 distinct CDR3 sequences, roughly 67% seen once. The sequenced sample was CD4+ T cells from blood, cultured in vitro, obtained after SARS-CoV-2 vaccination. The receptors derive from a human donor who received a COVID-19 vaccine.

The DNA of the CDR3 is TGTGCCAGCAGTGAAGCCCATACAGGGGGCGGCTACAATGAGCAGTTCTTC. As protein: CASSEAHTGGGYNEQFF. The chain links TRBV6-1 to TRBJ2-1; 9 nucleotides agree with TRBD1. The CDR3 runs to 17 residues. Losses at the gene ends were 0 bases for V and 3 bases for J; bases not matched to a gene: 6. Per the germline V gene, CDR1 is MNHNS and CDR2 is SASEGT.

This clonotype was seen a handful of times. J is TRBJ1-2 and V is TRBV19; 8 bases match TRBD1. The CDR3 is 14 amino acids. CDR1 is LNHDA and CDR2 is SQIVND in the germline V gene (reference sequence). Unmatched junction bases numbered 5, after V lost 3 bases and J lost 5 bases. Here the CDR3 DNA reads TGTGCCAGTAGTATCCGGACAGGGCCTTATGGCTACACCTTC. Encoded protein: CASSIRTGPYGYTF.

The CDR3 here is CASSRGHRSSYNSPLHF. The CDR3, as DNA: TGTGCCAGCAGTCGGGGACACCGGAGCTCCTATAATTCACCCCTCCACTTT. The gene calls are TRBV6-1 and TRBJ1-6; a possible D gene is TRBD1 (6 bases). Trimming took 5 bases from V and 0 from J, leaving 14 bases between them. This CDR3 is built from 17 residues. Germline V gene lookup returns CDR1 MNHNS and CDR2 SASEGT.

The chain has TRBV2 and TRBJ1-1, with TRBD1 matching over 11 bases. J gave up 4 bases and V 6 bases, and 13 bases lay outside the gene matches. The CDR3 runs 17 residues. Germline loops: CDR1 SNHLY, CDR2 FYNNEI. CDR3 in amino acids: CASRKPGQGGPGTEAFF. In DNA, the CDR3 is TGTGCCAGCAGGAAACCGGGACAGGGGGGCCCAGGCACTGAAGCTTTCTTT.

This clonotype was seen once. The chain couples TRBV5-4 to TRBJ1-2; 7 nucleotides match TRBD1. The J segment lost 8 bases and the V segment lost 0 bases, leaving 7 bases of the junction unmatched. The CDR3 covers 14 residues. Germline V lookup: CDR1 SGHNT, CDR2 YYREEE (reference sequence). CDR3 amino acids: CASSLEGRGKGYTF. The CDR3 DNA sequence: TGTGCCAGCAGCTTGGAAGGCAGGGGGAAAGGCTACACCTTC.

This chain uses TRBV30 with TRBJ1-6; TRBD1 matches at 9 bases. In germline, CDR1 is GTSNPN, CDR2 SVGIG (reference sequence). V shed 5 bases, J shed 4 bases, and the junction held 0 bases outside the gene matches. The CDR3 contains 13 residues. The CDR3 bases are TGTGCCTGGGACAGGGGGTATAATTCACCCCTCCACTTT. Protein product: CAWDRGYNSPLHF.

The gene calls are TRBV7-8 and TRBJ1-4; tentative D call: TRBD1 (6 bases). The V and J ends lost 3 bases and 8 bases respectively, with 19 bases between them. The germline V gene encodes CDR1 SGHVS and CDR2 FQNEAQ. This CDR3 has 16 residues. CDR3 nucleotides: TGTGCCAGCAGCTTGGCGACAGGACAGCCTACGGAAAAACTGTTTTTT. This sequence encodes CASSLATGQPTEKLFF.

This chain connects TRBV7-7 to TRBJ2-5, with 7 bases that match TRBD2. Germline V CDR1 and CDR2: SSHAT, FNYEAQ (reference sequence). The CDR3 runs 16 residues. The J segment lost 4 bases and the V segment lost 1 base, leaving 9 bases of the junction unmatched. CDR3 coding DNA: TGTGCCAGCAGCTTAGTTGCGGGGGTGATAGGAGAGACCCAGTACTTC. Translation gives CASSLVAGVIGETQYF.

The V and J genes are TRBV12-3 or TRBV12-4 and TRBJ2-7; D gene ambiguous. Trimming removed 3 bases at V and 12 bases at J, with 12 bases between. This CDR3 region has 11 residues. CDR3 loop: CASSFSGSVYF. The CDR3 DNA is TGTGCCAGCAGTTTCTCGGGTTCGGTGTACTTC.

The chain carries TRBV19 and TRBJ2-3, with TRBD2 matching 8 bases. The CDR3 consists of 15 residues. Looked up from germline, CDR1 is LNHDA and CDR2 is SQIVND (reference sequence). Trimming at V came to 4 bases and at J to 4 bases, leaving 7 bases not matched to a gene. This chain's CDR3 is CASSTRGGFPDTQYF. In DNA form, the CDR3 reads TGTGCCAGTAGTACCCGGGGGGGCTTCCCAGATACGCAGTATTTT.

This clonotype was observed a single time. The genes are TRBV20-1 and TRBJ2-4; 11 nucleotides line up with TRBD1. V was pared by 0 bases and J by 0 bases, with 10 bases of the junction left unmatched. There are 19 residues in the CDR3. Per the germline V gene, CDR1 is DFQATT and CDR2 is SNEGSKA (reference sequence). The DNA of the CDR3 is TGCAGTGCTAGAGATATCAGGACAGGGGGCTGGGGAGCCAAAAACATTCAGTACTTC. Translated, it gives CSARDIRTGGWGAKNIQYF.